This record covers a single TCR beta chain. The antigen is undetermined. The read stops 3 residues short of the end of the CDR3; the missing end is completed from the germline J gene. The data were taken from a study of T cell clonality in common variable immunodeficiency. Clones were read by immunoSEQ multiplex PCR, and TCRdb kept only the in-frame ones, dropping some. The table lists about 34,000 clones, with no singletons. The study, taken as a whole, reports: Reportedly, TCR beta sequences from common variable immunodeficiency showed fewer deletions and N-nucleotide insertions.

The CDR3 runs to 14 residues. Trimming left V 4 bases short and J 0 bases short, with 9 bases between. Per germline, CDR1 SNHLY and CDR2 FYNNEI. Input material: peripheral blood mononuclear cells. The chain combines TRBV2 with TRBJ1-2; tentative D call: TRBD1 (6 bases). The TCR comes from a human donor with common variable immunodeficiency. The CDR3 sequence is CASSVDSSNYGYTF. CDR3 DNA (partial): TGTGCCAGCAGTGTGGACAGTTCTAACTATGGC. The whole variable domain, filled in from reference TRBV2 and TRBJ1-2, reads EPEVTQTPSHQVTQMGQEVILRCVPISNHLYFYWYRQILGQKVEFLVSFYNNEISEKSEIFDDQFSVERPDGSNFTLKIRSTKLEDSAMYFCASSVDSSNYGYTFGSGTRLTVV.